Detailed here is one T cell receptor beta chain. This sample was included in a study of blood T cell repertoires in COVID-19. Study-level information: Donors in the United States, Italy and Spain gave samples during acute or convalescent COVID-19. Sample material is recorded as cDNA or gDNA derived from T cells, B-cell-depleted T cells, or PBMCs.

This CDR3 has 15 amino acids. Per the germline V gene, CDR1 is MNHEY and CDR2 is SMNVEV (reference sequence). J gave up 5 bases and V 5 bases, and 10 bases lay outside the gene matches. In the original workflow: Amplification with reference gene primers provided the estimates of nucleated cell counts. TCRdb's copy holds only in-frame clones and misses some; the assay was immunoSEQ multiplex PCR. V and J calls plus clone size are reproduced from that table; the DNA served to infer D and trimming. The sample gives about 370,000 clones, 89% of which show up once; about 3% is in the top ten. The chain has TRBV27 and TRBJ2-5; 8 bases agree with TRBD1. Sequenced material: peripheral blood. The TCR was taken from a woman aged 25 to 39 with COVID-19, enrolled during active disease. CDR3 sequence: CASSPPDRVSETQYF. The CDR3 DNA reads TGTGCCAGCAGTCCACCGGACAGGGTCAGCGAGACCCAGTACTTC.